Listed below are T cell receptor beta chains from one sample, sequenced in a study of cytomegalovirus exposure and HLA in healthy donors. Profiling relied on immunoSEQ multiplex PCR, and the TCRdb table lists in-frame clones only, not all of them. This table holds tens of thousands of clones, about 70% found once. Sequencing used PBMCs. All receptors derive from a woman in her 50s in good health and CMV-seropositive. The CDR3 runs from the conserved cysteine through the conserved F or W. The D gene is left open where the match is weak. For some rows the clone size is stated as once, few or many, or as a class when expanded; others skip it.

>TRBD1|.|TRBJ2-3|TRBV6-1|14
CASIGTASTDTQYF
TGTGCCAGCATAGGGACAGCTAGCACAGATACGCAGTATTTT
>TRBD1|.|TRBJ1-2|TRBV5-8|13
CASRRDRRLGYTF
TGTGCCAGCAGAAGGGACAGGAGACTTGGCTACACCTTC
>TRBD2|.|TRBJ2-7|TRBV10-3|11
CAIGTTYEQYF
TGTGCCATCGGGACTACGTACGAGCAGTACTTC
>.|.|TRBJ2-7|TRBV28|13
CASSHTPSYEQYF
TGTGCCAGCAGTCACACACCTTCCTACGAGCAGTACTTC
>TRBD2|.|TRBJ2-7|TRBV27|14
CASSSAGVNHEQYF
TGTGCCAGCAGTTCAGCGGGAGTTAATCACGAGCAGTACTTC
>.|.|TRBJ1-2|TRBV2|13
CASSDSLAYGYTF
TGTGCCAGCAGTGATTCATTGGCCTATGGCTACACCTTC
>.|.|TRBJ1-5|TRBV19|14
CASSPPGGYQPQHF
TGTGCCAGTAGCCCGCCCGGGGGATATCAGCCCCAGCATTTT
>.|.|TRBJ1-5|TRBV6-1|15
CASSVQDNSNQPQHF
TGTGCCAGCAGTGTTCAGGACAATAGCAATCAGCCCCAGCATTTT
>TRBD2|.|TRBJ2-7|TRBV27|16
CASSRGLAGVRYEQYF
TGTGCCAGCAGTCGGGGACTAGCGGGAGTGCGCTACGAGCAGTACTTC
>.|.|TRBJ2-2|TRBV7-2|14
CASSLFGERGELFF
TGTGCCAGCAGCTTATTCGGGGAGCGCGGGGAGCTGTTTTTT
>.|.|TRBJ2-7|TRBV21-1|14
CASNPDRYSYEQYF
TGTGCCAGCAACCCGGACAGGTACTCCTACGAGCAGTACTTC
>.|once|TRBJ2-4|TRBV7-9|17
CASSLVRGPTAKNIQYF
TGTGCCAGCAGCTTAGTCAGGGGCCCTACAGCCAAAAACATTCAGTACTTC
>TRBD2|.|TRBJ2-7|TRBV2|13
CASSEGLAGGVDF
TGTGCCAGCAGTGAAGGACTAGCGGGTGGAGTGGACTTC
>.|.|TRBJ1-1|TRBV13|12
CASSSQNTEAFF
TGTGCCAGCAGCTCCCAAAACACTGAAGCTTTCTTT
>TRBD1|once|TRBJ2-7|TRBV28|14
CASSTQTGGNEQYF
TGTGCCAGCAGCACCCAGACAGGGGGCAACGAGCAGTACTTC
>.|.|TRBJ1-5|TRBV2|15
CASSSDGRGNQPQHF
TGTGCCAGCAGTTCTGACGGCCGGGGCAATCAGCCCCAGCATTTT
>.|.|TRBJ2-7|TRBV7-2|14
CASSLAGSPYEQYF
TGTGCCAGCAGCTTAGCTGGCAGTCCCTACGAGCAGTACTTC
>TRBD1|.|TRBJ2-1|TRBV5-1|16
CASSLGQGGPYNEQFF
TGCGCCAGCAGCTTGGGACAGGGGGGACCCTACAATGAGCAGTTCTTC
>TRBD2|.|TRBJ2-7|TRBV15|15
CATSRPGGNSYEQYF
TGTGCCACCAGCAGGCCGGGGGGTAACTCCTACGAGCAGTACTTC
>.|.|TRBJ2-6|TRBV30|16
CAWRALQGTGANVLTF
TGTGCCTGGAGAGCCTTACAGGGTACCGGGGCCAACGTCCTGACTTTC
>.|.|TRBJ2-3|TRBV6-6|14
CAIRKLTSTDTQYF
TGTGCCATTCGCAAATTGACTAGCACAGATACGCAGTATTTT
>TRBD1|.|TRBJ1-5|TRBV6-1|15
CASSSGWTGIQPQHF
TGTGCCAGCAGTAGTGGTTGGACAGGGATCCAGCCCCAGCATTTT
>.|.|TRBJ2-1|TRBV6-1|14
CASSEVSGYNEQFF
TGTGCCAGCAGTGAGGTTAGCGGATACAATGAGCAGTTCTTC
>.|.|TRBJ1-1|TRBV25-1|11
CASAGSTEAFF
TGTGCCAGCGCAGGATCCACTGAAGCTTTCTTT
>TRBD2|.|TRBJ2-1|TRBV6-6|16
CASSYSAGGIYNEQFF
TGTGCCAGCAGTTACTCAGCGGGAGGGATCTACAATGAGCAGTTCTTC
>TRBD2|.|TRBJ2-1|TRBV10-1|15
CASSDFSGSAYEQFF
TGCGCCAGCAGTGATTTTAGCGGGAGTGCATATGAGCAGTTCTTC
>.|.|TRBJ2-4|TRBV10-3|12
CAISDSENIQYF
TGTGCCATCAGTGATTCGGAAAACATTCAGTACTTC
>TRBD1|.|TRBJ2-7|TRBV7-9|16
CASSFTQGQGGSEQYF
TGTGCCAGCAGCTTTACGCAGGGACAGGGGGGAAGCGAGCAGTACTTC
>.|.|TRBJ2-1|TRBV30|13
CAWSVLVNNEQFF
TGTGCCTGGAGTGTACTCGTGAACAATGAGCAGTTCTTC
>.|.|TRBJ1-2|TRBV29-1|12
CSVETGPYGYTF
TGCAGCGTTGAGACAGGACCCTATGGCTACACCTTC
>TRBD2|.|TRBJ2-7|TRBV5-6|15
CASSLPGLGVYEQYF
TGTGCCAGCAGCCTCCCGGGACTAGGCGTGTACGAGCAGTACTTC
>.|.|TRBJ1-2|TRBV7-2|11
CASSLTYGYTF
TGTGCCAGCAGCTTAACATATGGCTACACCTTC
>TRBD1|.|TRBJ2-3|TRBV9|15
CASSAGTGGTDTQYF
TGTGCCAGCAGCGCAGGGACAGGAGGCACAGATACGCAGTATTTT
>TRBD1|.|TRBJ1-2|TRBV7-2|14
CASSRTGTGGRGTF
TGTGCCAGCAGCCGAACCGGGACAGGGGGCCGCGGCACCTTC
>TRBD2|.|TRBJ2-1|TRBV27|19
CASSTPVPSGITFYNEQFF
TGTGCCAGCAGTACCCCGGTTCCTAGCGGGATTACATTTTACAATGAGCAGTTCTTC
>TRBD2|.|TRBJ2-3|TRBV27|17
CASSLLAGVASTDTQYF
TGTGCCAGCAGTTTGCTAGCGGGAGTAGCTAGCACAGATACGCAGTATTTT
>TRBD2|few|TRBJ2-7|TRBV27|16
CASAAAGVIGAHEQYF
TGTGCCAGCGCTGCAGCGGGGGTTATTGGAGCTCACGAGCAGTACTTC
>.|.|TRBJ1-2|TRBV2|13
CASGRATNYGYTF
TGTGCCAGCGGGCGGGCCACTAACTATGGCTACACCTTC